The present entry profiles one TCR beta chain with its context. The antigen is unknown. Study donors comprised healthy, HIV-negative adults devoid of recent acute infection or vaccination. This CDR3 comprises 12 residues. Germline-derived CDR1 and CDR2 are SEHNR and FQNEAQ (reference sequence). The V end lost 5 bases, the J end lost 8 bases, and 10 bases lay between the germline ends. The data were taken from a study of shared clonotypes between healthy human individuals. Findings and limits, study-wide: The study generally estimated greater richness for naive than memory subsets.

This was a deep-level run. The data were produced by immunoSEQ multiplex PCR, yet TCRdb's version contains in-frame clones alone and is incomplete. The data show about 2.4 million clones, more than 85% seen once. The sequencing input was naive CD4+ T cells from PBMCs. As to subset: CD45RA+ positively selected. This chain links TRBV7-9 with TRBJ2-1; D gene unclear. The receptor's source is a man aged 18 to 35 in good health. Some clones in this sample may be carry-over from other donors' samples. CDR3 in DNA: TGTGCCAGCAGCCGACCTGCGGATGAGCAGTTCTTC. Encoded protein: CASSRPADEQFF.